The 30 T cell receptor beta chains listed next were all sequenced from one sample in a study of identical twins. TCRdb reanalysed the 5' RACE reads using MiXCR and keeps one entry per CDR3 protein. The data contain about 240,000 distinct CDR3 sequences, 8% to 11% of them singletons. Specimen: memory T cells sorted from blood. These receptors all come from a man aged 45-65 years in good health.

V is TRBV9 and J is TRBJ2-3; D gene uncertain. Trimming cost V 0 bases and J 1 base, with 6 bases left between them. Per the germline V gene, CDR1 is SGDLS and CDR2 is YYNGEE. The CDR3 sequence is 14 residues long. For the CDR3, the DNA is TGTGCCAGCAGCGTAGAATCGGGCACAGATACGCAGTATTTT. Its translation is CASSVESGTDTQYF.

This clonotype came up many times. CDR3 amino acids: CASSQEGVLDTQYF. CDR3 nucleotide sequence: TGCGCCAGCAGCCAAGAGGGGGTTCTAGATACGCAGTATTTT. V and J are TRBV4-1 and TRBJ2-3; either TRBD1 or TRBD2 may supply D (5 bases each). V lost 0 bases, J lost 5 bases, and 9 bases lay in between. CDR3 length: 14 residues. The V gene's germline CDR1 is MGHRA and CDR2 YSYEKL.

The rearrangement uses TRBV6-1 and TRBJ1-2; D call uncertain. The germline CDR1 and CDR2 sequences are MNHNS and SASEGT. This CDR3 comprises 13 residues. V lost 7 bases and J lost 5, with 14 bases in between. The CDR3 region is CASKRSGRYGYTF. DNA of the CDR3: TGTGCCAGCAAGCGATCCGGGCGGTATGGCTACACCTTC.

The chain couples TRBV5-4 to TRBJ2-5; D perhaps matches TRBD2 (6 bases). The germline V gene has CDR1 SGHNT and CDR2 YYREEE (reference sequence). CDR3 length equals 14 residues. Trimming shortened V by 0 bases and J by 3 bases, and 9 bases separated the two germline ends. The CDR3 loop is CASSLAGTEETQYF. The CDR3, as DNA: TGTGCCAGCAGCTTGGCCGGGACTGAAGAGACCCAGTACTTC.

This rearrangement joins TRBV21-1 to TRBJ1-5; TRBD1 was called by the table and not checked on the DNA. TRBV21-1 is a listed pseudogene. The CDR3 sequence is 13 residues long. CDR3 in amino acids: CASPGQGDQPQHF. The CDR3 nucleotides read TGTGCCAGCCCCGGACAGGGCGATCAGCCCCAGCATTTT.

This clonotype was counted ten times or more. The chain couples TRBV20-1 to TRBJ1-1; no clear D. This CDR3 spans 13 amino acids. Trimming left V 0 bases short and J 2 bases short, with 7 bases between. The germline V gene encodes CDR1 DFQATT and CDR2 SNEGSKA (reference sequence). The CDR3 DNA reads as TGCAGTGCTAGAGAAACCCCAAACACTGAAGCTTTCTTT. It encodes CSARETPNTEAFF.

This clonotype was counted many times. V and J are TRBV6-2 or TRBV6-3 and TRBJ1-1; 9 nucleotides match TRBD1. This CDR3 has 15 residues. J lost 6 bases, V lost 5 bases, and 10 bases had no gene match. Germline assignment: CDR1 MNHEY and CDR2 SVGEGT. This CDR3 is CASSNERDRVPEAFF. The DNA of the CDR3 is TGTGCCAGCAGTAATGAGCGGGACAGGGTCCCTGAAGCTTTCTTT.

The sample holds many counts of this clonotype. This sequence joins TRBV4-2 and TRBJ1-1; the D is unclear. V was trimmed by 1 base and J by 1 base, leaving 10 bases between them. CDR1 is LGHNA, CDR2 YNFKEQ, per germline. This CDR3 has 15 residues. CDR3 nucleotides: TGTGCCAGCAGCCAAGGTTCTCAGTCGAACACTGAAGCTTTCTTT. Protein sequence: CASSQGSQSNTEAFF.

This sequence joins TRBV29-1 and TRBJ2-1; 11 bases line up with TRBD2. The J segment lost 2 bases and the V segment lost 5 bases, leaving 5 bases of the junction unmatched. The germline gives CDR1 SQVTM, CDR2 ANQGSEA. CDR3 size: 15 residues. CDR3 sequence reads: CSVHLLAGAYNEQFF. DNA of the CDR3: TGCAGCGTTCACTTACTAGCGGGAGCCTACAATGAGCAGTTCTTC.

The sample holds a few counts of this clonotype. The V call is TRBV4-2, the J call TRBJ2-2; 7 nucleotides match TRBD2. The CDR3 covers 16 residues. CDR1 is LGHNA, CDR2 YNFKEQ, per germline. Trimming took 1 base from V and 1 from J; bases not matched to a gene: 3. The CDR3 sequence: CASSQGGGRNTGELFF. As DNA, the CDR3 is TGTGCCAGCAGCCAAGGGGGCGGGAGGAACACCGGGGAGCTGTTTTTT.

This clonotype has only a few counts. This sequence joins TRBV5-1 and TRBJ2-3, with 12 bases aligning to TRBD2. This CDR3 contains 18 residues. Germline trimming cut 4 bases from V and 6 bases from J; bases unmatched to any gene: 15. Germline values: CDR1 SGHRS, CDR2 YFSETQ. In DNA, the CDR3 is TGCGCCAGCAGCCTATACGAGAGACTAGCGGGGGCTGGGGATACGCAGTATTTT. It codes for CASSLYERLAGAGDTQYF.

The chain combines TRBV2 with TRBJ2-7, with TRBD2 as a possible D gene (6 bases). This CDR3 region has 13 residues. Trimming removed 2 bases at V and 4 bases at J, with 9 bases between. From germline, CDR1 is SNHLY and CDR2 FYNNEI. The CDR3 sequence is CASSELGGYEQYF. In DNA form, the CDR3 reads TGTGCCAGCAGTGAATTGGGGGGATACGAGCAGTACTTC.

This clonotype has ten or more counts. The CDR3: CASSRQVAGGLEQFF. CDR3 DNA sequence: TGCGCCAGCAGCCGTCAAGTAGCGGGAGGGCTTGAGCAGTTCTTC. The J gene is TRBJ2-1, the V gene TRBV4-1, with 11 bases identical to TRBD2. CDR1 is MGHRA and CDR2 is YSYEKL in the germline V gene. The V gene end was trimmed by 4 bases and the J gene end by 9 bases; junction bases not matched to a gene: 8. The CDR3 runs 15 residues.

The rearrangement joins TRBV4-2 to TRBJ2-5, with 10 bases identical to TRBD1. The germline V gene has CDR1 LGHNA and CDR2 YNFKEQ. The trim removed 7 bases at V and 5 bases at J, leaving 7 bases unmatched. This CDR3 comprises 14 residues. The CDR3 nucleotides read TGTGCCAGCAACCGGGGGGGACAGGGGGAGACCCAGTACTTC. Amino acid sequence: CASNRGGQGETQYF.

A few counts support this clonotype. The J gene is TRBJ1-5, the V gene TRBV20-1, with D possibly being TRBD1 (5 bases). Germline assignment: CDR1 DFQATT and CDR2 SNEGSKA (reference sequence). V lost 6 bases to trimming and J lost 2 bases, with 8 bases between them. The CDR3 length is 12 residues. The CDR3 spells CSAGRGNQPQHF. For the CDR3, the DNA is TGCAGTGCCGGCAGGGGCAATCAGCCCCAGCATTTT.

This clonotype was counted many times. The rearrangement links TRBV5-1 to TRBJ1-1; 9 bases fit TRBD1. Trimming took 4 bases from V and 5 from J; bases not matched to a gene: 6. CDR1 SGHRS and CDR2 YFSETQ come from the germline V gene. The CDR3 runs 14 residues. The CDR3 region has the DNA TGCGCCAGCAGCAAGGACAGGGGTGGTACTGAAGCTTTCTTT. Encoded protein: CASSKDRGGTEAFF.

This clonotype showed up many times. The rearrangement joins TRBV5-6 to TRBJ1-2; 8 bases fit TRBD1. This CDR3 region has 14 residues. The germline CDR1 and CDR2 sequences are SGHDT and YYEEEE. V dropped 4 bases and J dropped 2; count of bases not matched to a gene: 4. The CDR3 region has the DNA TGTGCCAGCAGCCGCGGACAGGGCAACTATGGCTACACCTTC. Protein sequence: CASSRGQGNYGYTF. Full variable domain (remainder filled in from reference TRBV5-6 and TRBJ1-2): DAGVTQSPTHLIKTRGQQVTLRCSPKSGHDTVSWYQQALGQGPQFIFQYYEEEERQRGNFPDRFSGHQFPNYSSELNVNALLLGDSALYLCASSRGQGNYGYTFGSGTRLTVV.

This clonotype was detected a few times. The CDR3 nucleotides are TGTGCCAGCAGTGACGGGTACGCTGAAGCTTTCTTT. It specifies CASSDGYAEAFF. The chain uses TRBV25-1 and TRBJ1-1; no definite D call. This CDR3 comprises 12 residues. V lost 3 bases and J 6 bases, leaving 8 bases between the germline ends. Germline V gene data show CDR1 as MGHDK and CDR2 as SYGVNS.

This clonotype was recorded at least ten times. The CDR3 DNA reads as TGTGCCAGCAGCTTGAACCATGATGGCTACACCTTC. It yields the protein CASSLNHDGYTF. V usage is TRBV5-5 and J usage is TRBJ1-2, with no clear D. This CDR3 is built from 12 residues. The ends were cut back, 1 base at V and 6 bases at J, with 7 bases in the middle. The V gene's germline CDR1 is SGHKS and CDR2 YYEKEE (reference sequence).

This chain joins TRBV10-3 and TRBJ2-6; D uncertain. Germline V lookup: CDR1 ENHRY, CDR2 SYGVKD. V lost 0 bases, J lost 4 bases, and 4 bases lay in between. CDR3 size: 14 residues. This CDR3 reads CAISESSGANVLTF. The CDR3 DNA follows: TGTGCCATCAGTGAGTCATCCGGGGCCAACGTCCTGACTTTC.

This clonotype was found a few times. The CDR3 here is CASSQEQGIGELFF. DNA for the CDR3: TGCGCCAGCAGCCAGGAACAGGGAATCGGGGAGCTGTTTTTT. The J gene is TRBJ2-2, the V gene TRBV4-3; TRBD1 is a possible D gene (6 bases). V lost 3 bases to trimming and J lost 7 bases, with 12 bases between them. CDR1 and CDR2 from the germline V gene are LGHNA and YSLEER. This CDR3 contains 14 residues.

In its sample, this clonotype was seen a few times. CDR3 in amino acids: CASSPTGGSSNQPQHF. In DNA form, the CDR3 reads TGCGCCAGCAGCCCCACAGGGGGCTCAAGCAATCAGCCCCAGCATTTT. The gene calls are TRBV5-1 and TRBJ1-5, with TRBD1 identical over 9 bases. The CDR3 has 16 amino acids. V lost 4 bases and J lost 1; bases outside the gene matches: 6. CDR1 is SGHRS and CDR2 is YFSETQ in the germline V gene.

This clonotype was seen a few times. The chain links TRBV6-1 to TRBJ2-7; D perhaps matches TRBD2 (6 bases). The germline CDR1 and CDR2 sequences are MNHNS and SASEGT. Trimming left V 7 bases short and J 0 bases short, with 10 bases between. There are 13 residues in the CDR3. CDR3 protein: CASMDYNSYEQYF. The CDR3, as DNA: TGTGCCAGCATGGACTATAACTCCTACGAGCAGTACTTC.

The table lists this clonotype with a few counts. The CDR3 DNA reads as TGTGCCAGCAGTTTAGCGGACGATTACGAGCAGTACTTC. Its translation: CASSLADDYEQYF. J is TRBJ2-7 and V is TRBV12-3 or TRBV12-4; D is ambiguous. V gave up 0 bases and J gave up 4 bases, with 7 bases separating them. This CDR3 is built from 13 residues.

For this clonotype: One end of the junction does not line up with germline, which may come from a read error. The rearrangement joins TRBV6-2 or TRBV6-3 to TRBJ2-7; a possible D gene is TRBD2 (5 bases). Germline V CDR1 and CDR2: MNHEY, SVGEGT. The CDR3 has 13 amino acids. CDR3 amino acids: CAGSPTTSYEQYF. The CDR3 DNA reads as TGTGCCGGCAGCCCGACTACCTCCTACGAGCAGTACTTC.

This sequence joins TRBV2 and TRBJ1-4; D not resolved. The CDR3 runs to 16 residues. V lost 5 bases, J lost 4 bases, and 17 bases lay in between. From germline, CDR1 is SNHLY and CDR2 FYNNEI. The CDR3 spells CASSKRAQANNEKLFF. The CDR3 DNA reads TGTGCCAGCAGTAAAAGGGCCCAGGCGAATAATGAAAAACTGTTTTTT. Variable domain in full (rest from reference TRBV2 and TRBJ1-4): EPEVTQTPSHQVTQMGQEVILRCVPISNHLYFYWYRQILGQKVEFLVSFYNNEISEKSEIFDDQFSVERPDGSNFTLKIRSTKLEDSAMYFCASSKRAQANNEKLFFGSGTQLSVL.

For the CDR3, the DNA is TGCAGTGCTAGATCGCTCGGCCTAGCGGGATACAATGAGCAGTTCTTC. Protein: CSARSLGLAGYNEQFF. J is TRBJ2-1 and V is TRBV20-1, with 9 bases fitting TRBD2. The CDR3 extends over 16 amino acids. Germline CDR1 DFQATT, CDR2 SNEGSKA (reference sequence). V was pared by 2 bases and J by 4 bases, with 9 bases of the junction left unmatched.

The rearrangement uses TRBV5-1 and TRBJ2-2, with D perhaps matching TRBD2 (6 bases). Germline-derived CDR1 and CDR2 are SGHRS and YFSETQ. The ends were cut back, 0 bases at V and 5 bases at J, with 11 bases in the middle. The CDR3 is 15 residues long. CDR3 protein: CASSLAQAGTGELFF. In DNA form, the CDR3 reads TGCGCCAGCAGCTTGGCACAGGCGGGGACCGGGGAGCTGTTTTTT.

This chain joins TRBV20-1 and TRBJ2-7, with 7 bases lining up with TRBD2. The CDR3 spans 13 residues. V lost 1 base and J lost 2; bases outside the gene matches: 2. CDR1 DFQATT and CDR2 SNEGSKA come from the germline V gene (reference sequence). DNA of the CDR3: TGCAGTGCTAGAGGCGGGAGAACCTACGAGCAGTACTTC. Translation: CSARGGRTYEQYF.

This clonotype appeared many times. The chain recombines TRBV7-2 with TRBJ2-7; TRBD2 matches at 7 bases. V shed 1 base and J 0 bases; nucleotides not matched to a gene: 3. The CDR3 loop spans 15 amino acids. Germline loops: CDR1 SGHTA, CDR2 FQGNSA. CDR3 sequence (DNA): TGTGCCAGCAGCTTAGACGGACTAGTCTCCTACGAGCAGTACTTC. Protein: CASSLDGLVSYEQYF.